The 19 T cell receptor beta chains below come from one sample, sequenced in a study of T cells after yellow fever vaccination. TCRdb fed the 5' RACE reads into MiXCR, producing one record per CDR3 protein. This table has about 550,000 distinct CDR3 sequences, less than 20% appearing once. The sample in question was PBMCs, obtained 15 days after the yellow fever booster vaccination. The receptors were gathered from a man younger than 40 who received the YFV17D yellow fever vaccine.

This clonotype was found a few times. The chain uses TRBV4-2 and TRBJ1-5; D may be TRBD1 (6 bases). The V gene's germline CDR1 is LGHNA and CDR2 YNFKEQ. This CDR3 has 13 amino acids. Trimming took 5 bases from V and 9 from J, leaving 14 bases between them. In nucleotides, the CDR3 is TGTGCCAGCAGCTCAGGGGAATGGGGGCCCCAGCATTTT. Translated, it gives CASSSGEWGPQHF.

This clonotype has a handful of counts. This chain links TRBV24-1 with TRBJ2-1, with 8 bases identical to TRBD1. The CDR3 spans 14 residues. V lost 4 bases to trimming and J lost 4 bases; unmatched junction nucleotides: 2. Germline V gene data show CDR1 as KGHDR and CDR2 as SFDVKD. Here the CDR3 DNA reads TGTGCCACCAGTGACAGGGGGCTGTACAATGAGCAGTTCTTC. It translates to CATSDRGLYNEQFF.

This chain uses TRBV6-2 or TRBV6-3 with TRBJ2-2; weak D call: TRBD2 (5 bases). Germline V gene data show CDR1 as MNHEY and CDR2 as SVGEGT. The CDR3 length is 14 residues. The V end lost 3 bases, the J end lost 3 bases, and 8 bases lay between the germline ends. The chain's CDR3 is CASSYRRDTGELFF. In DNA form, the CDR3 reads TGTGCCAGCAGTTATCGGCGGGACACCGGGGAGCTGTTTTTT.

The V and J genes are TRBV14 and TRBJ2-4; TRBD1 matches 8 bases. The germline V gene has CDR1 SGHDN and CDR2 FVKESK. V shed 3 bases, J shed 8 bases, and the junction held 9 bases outside the gene matches. CDR3 size: 15 residues. CDR3 loop: CASSHRTGNMDIQYF. In nucleotides, the CDR3 is TGTGCCAGCAGCCACCGGACAGGGAATATGGACATTCAGTACTTC. Variable domain in full (rest from reference TRBV14 and TRBJ2-4): EAGVTQFPSHSVIEKGQTVTLRCDPISGHDNLYWYRRVMGKEIKFLLHFVKESKQDESGMPNNRFLAERTGGTYSTLKVQPAELEDSGVYFCASSHRTGNMDIQYFGAGTRLSVL.

The rearrangement links TRBV3-1 to TRBJ2-1; D is unclear. CDR1 LGHDT and CDR2 YNNKEL come from the germline V gene (reference sequence). Between the trimmed V and J ends, which lost 1 base and 6 bases, there was a span of 10 bases. This CDR3 spans 14 amino acids. CDR3 amino acids: CASSQVVGPNEQFF. CDR3 coding DNA: TGTGCCAGCAGCCAAGTAGTAGGGCCCAATGAGCAGTTCTTC.

The rearrangement uses TRBV27 and TRBJ2-3; TRBD2 agrees at 12 bases. The CDR3 extends over 15 amino acids. After removal of 5 bases from V and 10 bases from J, the junction contained 10 bases not matched to a gene. In germline, CDR1 is MNHEY, CDR2 SMNVEV (reference sequence). The CDR3 region is CASSPWTSGAKAQYF. For the CDR3, the DNA is TGTGCCAGCAGTCCCTGGACTAGCGGGGCCAAAGCGCAGTATTTT.

This clonotype was found a few times. The gene calls are TRBV5-1 and TRBJ1-4; TRBD1 might be the D (5 bases). CDR3 length: 15 residues. V dropped 2 bases and J dropped 7 bases, with 15 bases sitting between them. CDR1 is SGHRS and CDR2 is YFSETQ in the germline V gene. The CDR3 sequence: CASSFSKAGTEKLFF. The CDR3 nucleotides read TGCGCCAGCAGCTTTAGTAAGGCAGGGACTGAAAAACTGTTTTTT.

Ten or more counts support this clonotype. This sequence joins TRBV5-1 and TRBJ2-2; unclear D gene. The CDR3 covers 13 residues. Trimming left V 3 bases short and J 0 bases short, with 3 bases between. Germline V gene lookup returns CDR1 SGHRS and CDR2 YFSETQ. For the CDR3, the DNA is TGCGCCAGCAGCTCCGCGAACACCGGGGAGCTGTTTTTT. This gives the protein CASSSANTGELFF.

This chain uses TRBV19 with TRBJ2-5, with D unresolved. The V end lost 3 bases, the J end lost 5 bases, and 4 bases lay between the germline ends. The CDR3 sequence is 11 residues long. Per the germline V gene, CDR1 is LNHDA and CDR2 is SQIVND (reference sequence). As DNA, the CDR3 is TGTGCCAGTAGTATGAGGGAGACCCAGTACTTC. Translated, it gives CASSMRETQYF.

This rearrangement joins TRBV12-3 or TRBV12-4 to TRBJ2-7; 7 bases are shared with TRBD1. V lost 7 bases, J lost 0 bases, and 6 bases stayed unmatched. This CDR3 has 14 residues. CDR3 in DNA: TGTGCCAGCACTAAAGGGGGCAGCTCCTACGAGCAGTACTTC. This encodes CASTKGGSSYEQYF.

J is TRBJ2-1 and V is TRBV20-1; 7 bases fit TRBD2. The germline V gene encodes CDR1 DFQATT and CDR2 SNEGSKA (reference sequence). The CDR3 has 17 amino acids. V shed 1 base and J 0 bases; nucleotides not matched to a gene: 9. The CDR3 nucleotides are TGCAGTGCTAGAGTGTTGGGAGGGACTGGCTCCTACAATGAGCAGTTCTTC. Residues: CSARVLGGTGSYNEQFF.

The V and J genes are TRBV16 and TRBJ1-4; D is perhaps TRBD1 (5 bases). Germline V lookup: CDR1 KGHSY, CDR2 FQNENV. With 2 bases removed from V and 3 bases from J, the gap between germline ends came to 7 bases. The CDR3 is made up of 14 amino acids. The CDR3 sequence: CASSQGTSNEKLFF. CDR3 bases: TGTGCCAGCAGCCAAGGGACCTCTAATGAAAAACTGTTTTTT.

The V and J genes are TRBV5-4 and TRBJ2-7; D not certain. The V and J ends lost 4 bases and 0 bases respectively, with 11 bases between them. The CDR3 loop spans 14 amino acids. From germline, CDR1 is SGHNT and CDR2 YYREEE (reference sequence). In nucleotides, the CDR3 is TGTGCCAGCAGCCCCCTGACTGGCTCCTACGAGCAGTACTTC. Protein: CASSPLTGSYEQYF.

The chain employs TRBV9 and TRBJ2-2; D possibly corresponds to TRBD2 (5 bases). Germline assignment: CDR1 SGDLS and CDR2 YYNGEE. The CDR3 is 14 residues long. V lost 2 bases, J lost 1 base, and 6 bases lay in between. DNA for the CDR3: TGTGCCAGCAGCGTCGGGGTGAACACCGGGGAGCTGTTTTTT. It codes for CASSVGVNTGELFF.

The gene calls are TRBV7-2 and TRBJ1-5; D call uncertain. The CDR3 has 16 amino acids. Germline CDR1 and CDR2: SGHTA and FQGNSA. With 1 base removed from V and 0 bases from J, the gap between germline ends came to 10 bases. CDR3 nucleotide sequence: TGTGCCAGCAGCTTAGAGGCGGACTATAGCAATCAGCCCCAGCATTTT. Protein sequence: CASSLEADYSNQPQHF.

This clonotype was recorded a few times. The V and J genes are TRBV7-8 and TRBJ2-7, with 7 bases aligning to TRBD1. Looked up from germline, CDR1 is SGHVS and CDR2 is FQNEAQ. V gave up 1 base and J gave up 2 bases; unmatched junction bases: 5. The CDR3 runs 15 residues. The DNA of the CDR3 is TGTGCCAGCAGCTTAGGGGGACAGATCGCCTACGAGCAGTACTTC. Encoded protein: CASSLGGQIAYEQYF.

This clonotype was found many times. This chain joins TRBV28 and TRBJ1-5; tentative D call: TRBD1 (5 bases). The CDR3 spans 14 residues. Germline V lookup: CDR1 MDHEN, CDR2 SYDVKM. V gave up 1 base and J gave up 4 bases, with 8 bases separating them. CDR3 in DNA: TGTGCCAGCAGTTTATCAGGGAGTAATCAGCCCCAGCATTTT. Translated: CASSLSGSNQPQHF.

The V gene is TRBV7-2, the J gene TRBJ2-7; 11 bases line up with TRBD2. Unmatched junction bases numbered 5, after V lost 0 bases and J lost 1 base. The germline V gene encodes CDR1 SGHTA and CDR2 FQGNSA. The CDR3 loop spans 17 amino acids. DNA for the CDR3: TGTGCCAGCAGCTTAGCGGGGGGACTAGCGGCGTCCTACGAGCAGTACTTC. Translating it yields CASSLAGGLAASYEQYF.

The gene calls are TRBV27 and TRBJ2-1, with 12 bases lining up with TRBD2. The CDR3 loop spans 16 amino acids. CDR1 is MNHEY and CDR2 is SMNVEV in the germline V gene (reference sequence). The V gene end was trimmed by 4 bases and the J gene end by 13 bases; junction bases not matched to a gene: 14. The CDR3 bases are TGTGCCAGCAGTTATAAGGGACTAGCGGGTGGATTATTTCAGTTCTTC. It encodes CASSYKGLAGGLFQFF.